The text below deals with one TCR beta chain. Its matching antigen is unknown. Individual cDNA molecules received unique molecular identifiers in the library. TCRdb re-derived calls from the RACE reads in MiXCR, one entry per CDR3 protein. This sample has some 350,000 distinct CDR3 sequences, with roughly 6.9% found just once. This entry belongs to a study of human T cells and chemical hapten exposure. General study findings and limits: The formation of large CDR3 similarity clusters by expanded TCRs significantly exceeded that of controls.

As for time point: patch test 1, 2 weeks after DPC sensitization. As for treatment: therapeutic diphenylcyclopropenone sensitization with weekly scalp DPC. Donation of samples came from alopecia patients who were 18 to 70 years old and suitable for DPC. It was unfractionated whole blood from which total RNA was extracted. Trimming shortened V by 5 bases and J by 1 base, and 11 bases separated the two germline ends. CDR3 size: 13 residues. Germline values: CDR1 DFQATT, CDR2 SNEGSKA (reference sequence). This sequence joins TRBV20-1 and TRBJ1-1; D is uncertain. The receptor was isolated from a woman between 18 and 29 years old with alopecia areata. Some clones in this sample may be carry-over from other donors' samples. The sample here was whole blood, taken in connection with sensitization to the hapten diphenylcyclopropenone (DPC). The chain's CDR3 is CSALDTSNTEAFF. CDR3 DNA: TGCAGTGCTCTTGACACTTCGAACACTGAAGCTTTCTTT.